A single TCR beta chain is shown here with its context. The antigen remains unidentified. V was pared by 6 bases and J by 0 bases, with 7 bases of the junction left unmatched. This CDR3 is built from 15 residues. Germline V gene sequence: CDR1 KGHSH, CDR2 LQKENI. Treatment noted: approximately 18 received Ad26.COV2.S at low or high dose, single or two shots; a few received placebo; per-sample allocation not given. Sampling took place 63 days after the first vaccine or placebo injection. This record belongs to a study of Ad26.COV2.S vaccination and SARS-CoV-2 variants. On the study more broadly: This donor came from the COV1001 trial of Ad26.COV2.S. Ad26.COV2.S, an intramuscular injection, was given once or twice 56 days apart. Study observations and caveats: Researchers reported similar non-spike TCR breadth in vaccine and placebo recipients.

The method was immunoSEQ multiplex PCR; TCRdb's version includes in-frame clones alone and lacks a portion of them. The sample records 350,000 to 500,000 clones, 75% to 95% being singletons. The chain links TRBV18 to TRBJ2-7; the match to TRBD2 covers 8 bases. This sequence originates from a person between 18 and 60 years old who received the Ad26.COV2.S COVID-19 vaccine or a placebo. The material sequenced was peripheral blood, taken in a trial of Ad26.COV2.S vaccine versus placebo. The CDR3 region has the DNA TGTGCCAGCTCTTATCGGGAGGGAGCCTCCTACGAGCAGTACTTC. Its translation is CASSYREGASYEQYF. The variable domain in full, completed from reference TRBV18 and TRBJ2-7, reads NAGVMQNPRHLVRRRGQEARLRCSPMKGHSHVYWYRQLPEEGLKFMVYLQKENIIDESGMPKERFSAEFPKEGPSILRIQQVVRGDSAAYFCASSYREGASYEQYFGPGTRLTVT.